This is a list of T cell receptor beta chains from one sample in a study of Ad26.COV2.S vaccination and SARS-CoV-2 variants. Assay used: immunoSEQ multiplex PCR; TCRdb lists only in-frame clones, some missing. The data show 350,000 to 500,000 clones, with roughly 88% seen just once and around 4.5% held by the top ten. Here the sequenced sample was peripheral blood, taken in a trial of Ad26.COV2.S vaccine versus placebo. These receptor sequences come from a person aged 18-65 years who received the Ad26.COV2.S COVID-19 vaccine or a placebo. The CDR3 runs from the conserved cysteine through the conserved F or W. The D gene is left open where the match is weak. Clone size appears in some rows only: once, few, many, or a class for an expanded clone.

CASSSQGAEQYF | TGTGCCAGCAGTTCTCAGGGGGCCGAGCAGTACTTC | TRBJ2-7 | TRBD1 | TRBV12-3/TRBV12-4 | NA
CASSQANAGHTYGYTF | TGCGCCAGCAGCCAAGCAAACGCGGGACACACCTATGGCTACACCTTC | TRBJ1-2 | NA | TRBV4-1 | NA
CASSLGSWTSGVSTDTQYF | TGTGCCAGCAGCTTAGGGTCCTGGACTAGCGGAGTTAGCACAGATACGCAGTATTTT | TRBJ2-3 | TRBD2 | TRBV13 | NA
CASSALGKSNIQYF | TGTGCCAGCAGCGCCCTCGGGAAATCCAACATTCAGTACTTC | TRBJ2-4 | NA | TRBV9 | NA
CASSQDSHRGSWGEKLFF | TGCGCCAGCAGCCAAGATTCGCACAGGGGGTCATGGGGTGAAAAACTGTTTTTT | TRBJ1-4 | TRBD1 | TRBV4-1 | once
CASKGRVSNQPQHF | TGTGCCAGTAAAGGCAGGGTTAGCAATCAGCCCCAGCATTTT | TRBJ1-5 | NA | TRBV19 | NA
CASSPVSGANVLTF | TGTGCCAGTAGTCCTGTTTCAGGGGCCAACGTCCTGACTTTC | TRBJ2-6 | NA | TRBV19 | NA
CASSLQDRVMNTEAFF | TGTGCCAGCAGCCTCCAAGACAGGGTGATGAACACTGAAGCTTTCTTT | TRBJ1-1 | TRBD1 | TRBV9 | NA
CASSLGLDPHFEQYF | TGTGCCAGTAGTCTTGGACTCGACCCCCACTTCGAGCAGTACTTC | TRBJ2-7 | NA | TRBV19 | NA
CASSTNGLAAGELFF | TGTGCCAGCAGTACCAACGGACTAGCAGCCGGGGAGCTGTTTTTT | TRBJ2-2 | TRBD2 | TRBV6-2/TRBV6-3 | NA
CASSLAGEQYF | TGTGCCAGCAGCTTGGCAGGGGAGCAGTACTTC | TRBJ2-7 | NA | TRBV5-6 | once
CASSFPRTYEQYF | TGTGCCAGCAGTTTCCCCAGGACCTACGAGCAGTACTTC | TRBJ2-7 | NA | TRBV28 | NA
CASSREQGVSPLHF | TGTGCCAGCAGTCGGGAACAGGGAGTTTCACCCCTCCACTTT | TRBJ1-6 | NA | TRBV2 | NA
CSVEGGLAGVPDTQYF | TGCAGCGTTGAAGGTGGACTAGCGGGAGTTCCAGATACGCAGTATTTT | TRBJ2-3 | TRBD2 | TRBV29-1 | NA
CASSSLNQPQHF | TGTGCCAGCAGTTCCCTCAATCAGCCCCAGCATTTT | TRBJ1-5 | NA | TRBV5-6 | NA
CASSGSSESSYNEQFF | TGTGCCAGCAGCGGGTCTAGCGAGAGCTCCTACAATGAGCAGTTCTTC | TRBJ2-1 | NA | TRBV7-9 | NA
CASSEGLDTDTQYF | TGTGCCAGCAGTGAAGGTCTAGACACAGATACGCAGTATTTT | TRBJ2-3 | NA | TRBV6-4 | NA
CASSLPTASGNTIYF | TGTGCCAGCAGCTTACCCACGGCCTCTGGAAACACCATATATTTT | TRBJ1-3 | NA | TRBV7-9 | NA
CASSQVGGDQPQHF | TGTGCCAGCAGCCAAGTGGGGGGGGATCAGCCCCAGCATTTT | TRBJ1-5 | NA | TRBV4-2 | few
CASSTRTPSGNTIYF | TGTGCCAGCAGCACCCGGACACCCTCTGGAAACACCATATATTTT | TRBJ1-3 | NA | TRBV5-8 | NA
CASSQGSDTGELFF | TGTGCCAGCAGCCAGGGGAGCGACACCGGGGAGCTGTTTTTT | TRBJ2-2 | NA | TRBV6-4 | few
CASSLAGQGNYEQYF | TGTGCCAGCAGCTTGGCGGGACAGGGGAACTACGAGCAGTACTTC | TRBJ2-7 | TRBD1 | TRBV5-6 | NA
CASSPGFSGNTIYF | TGCGCCAGCAGCCCCGGCTTCTCTGGAAACACCATATATTTT | TRBJ1-3 | NA | TRBV5-1 | NA
CSASDEAGPGAFF | TGCAGTGCTAGTGATGAGGCAGGACCGGGGGCTTTCTTT | TRBJ1-1 | NA | TRBV20-1 | NA
CARGESDFGTDTQYF | TGTGCCCGAGGGGAAAGTGACTTCGGCACAGATACGCAGTATTTT | TRBJ2-3 | NA | TRBV30 | NA
CASSLVPAGSQRQYF | TGTGCCAGCAGCTTAGTCCCGGCGGGAAGTCAGAGGCAGTACTTC | TRBJ2-7 | NA | TRBV7-2 | NA
CASSPQFEAFF | TGTGCCAGCAGTCCACAGTTTGAAGCTTTCTTT | TRBJ1-1 | NA | TRBV28 | NA
CASSVAGTTYEQYF | TGTGCCAGCAGCGTAGCGGGCACTACCTACGAGCAGTACTTC | TRBJ2-7 | NA | TRBV9 | NA
CSVEGQGAFNEQFF | TGCAGCGTTGAAGGTCAGGGGGCGTTTAATGAGCAGTTCTTC | TRBJ2-1 | TRBD1 | TRBV29-1 | NA
CASSLFDRVQDEQYF | TGTGCCAGCAGCCTCTTCGACAGGGTGCAAGACGAGCAGTACTTC | TRBJ2-7 | TRBD1 | TRBV14 | few
CASSTPGANYEQYF | TGTGCCAGCAGTACCCCGGGAGCCAACTACGAGCAGTACTTC | TRBJ2-7 | NA | TRBV27 | NA
CASSTGTDPNIQYF | TGCGCCAGCAGCACGGGGACAGATCCAAACATTCAGTACTTC | TRBJ2-4 | TRBD1 | TRBV5-1 | NA
CASSYTQSRTQYF | TGTGCCAGCAGTTATACCCAGTCAAGGACCCAGTACTTC | TRBJ2-5 | NA | TRBV6-5 | few
CASSLANTPRLNEQFF | TGTGCCAGCAGCTTAGCGAATACTCCCAGACTCAATGAGCAGTTCTTC | TRBJ2-1 | NA | TRBV7-9 | NA
CASSTGYEQYF | TGTGCCAGTAGTACCGGTTACGAGCAGTACTTC | TRBJ2-7 | NA | TRBV19 | NA
CASSILQGGSYNEQFF | TGTGCCAGTAGTATTTTACAGGGTGGGTCCTACAATGAGCAGTTCTTC | TRBJ2-1 | NA | TRBV19 | NA
CATSDFGGASTDTQYF | TGTGCCACCAGTGATTTTGGCGGGGCTAGCACAGATACGCAGTATTTT | TRBJ2-3 | NA | TRBV24-1 | NA
CASSLGGGSYNEQFF | TGTGCCAGCAGCTTGGGCGGGGGGTCCTACAATGAGCAGTTCTTC | TRBJ2-1 | TRBD2 | TRBV5-8 | NA
CASRPRYDEQYF | TGTGCAAGTCGCCCGCGATACGACGAGCAGTACTTC | TRBJ2-7 | NA | TRBV12-2 | NA
CASSVTDRNMNTEAFF | TGCGCCAGCAGCGTTACGGACAGGAATATGAACACTGAAGCTTTCTTT | TRBJ1-1 | TRBD1 | TRBV5-1 | NA
CASSTSGSLEGKNIQYF | TGTGCCAGTAGTACTAGCGGGAGTTTAGAGGGCAAAAACATTCAGTACTTC | TRBJ2-4 | TRBD2 | TRBV19 | NA
CASTQGARAEAFF | TGTGCCAGCACCCAGGGGGCGCGTGCTGAAGCTTTCTTT | TRBJ1-1 | TRBD1 | TRBV2 | NA
CASSPHGGRAIGELFF | TGTGCCAGCAGCCCCCACGGCGGGAGGGCCATCGGGGAGCTGTTTTTT | TRBJ2-2 | TRBD2 | TRBV7-8 | NA
CASSYGTRSYEQYF | TGTGCCAGCAGCTACGGGACAAGGTCCTACGAGCAGTACTTC | TRBJ2-7 | NA | TRBV7-9 | NA
CATSDFSRGNEQFF | TGTGCCACCAGTGATTTTTCGAGAGGCAATGAGCAGTTCTTC | TRBJ2-1 | NA | TRBV24-1 | once
CASSWTYNQPQHF | TGTGCCAGCAGCTGGACATACAATCAGCCCCAGCATTTT | TRBJ1-5 | NA | TRBV6-5 | NA
CASSQDRVRNEQFF | TGCGCCAGCAGCCAAGACCGGGTTAGGAATGAGCAGTTCTTC | TRBJ2-1 | NA | TRBV4-3 | NA
CASSLGQLGGEQYF | TGTGCCAGCAGCTTGGGGCAGCTCGGAGGGGAGCAGTACTTC | TRBJ2-7 | NA | TRBV5-6 | NA
CASSPDWHNYDPFF | TGTGCCAGCTCACCAGACTGGCACAACTACGATCCTTTCTTT | TRBJ1-1 | NA | TRBV18 | few